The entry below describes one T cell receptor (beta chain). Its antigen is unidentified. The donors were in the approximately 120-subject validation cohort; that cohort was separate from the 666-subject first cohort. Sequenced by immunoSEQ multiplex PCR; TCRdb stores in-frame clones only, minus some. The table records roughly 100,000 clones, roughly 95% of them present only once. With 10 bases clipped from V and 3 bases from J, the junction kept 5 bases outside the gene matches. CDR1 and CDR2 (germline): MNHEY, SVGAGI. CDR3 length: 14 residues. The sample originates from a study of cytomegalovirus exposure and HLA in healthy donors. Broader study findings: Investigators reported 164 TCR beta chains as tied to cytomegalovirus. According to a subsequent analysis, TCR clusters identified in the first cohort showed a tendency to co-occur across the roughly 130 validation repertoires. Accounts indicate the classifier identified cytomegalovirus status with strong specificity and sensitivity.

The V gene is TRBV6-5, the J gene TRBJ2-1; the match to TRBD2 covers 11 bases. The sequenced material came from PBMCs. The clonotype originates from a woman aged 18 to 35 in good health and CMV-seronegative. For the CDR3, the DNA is TGTGCCACCACTAGCGGGAGTGGCTACAATGAGCAGTTCTTC. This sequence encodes CATTSGSGYNEQFF.